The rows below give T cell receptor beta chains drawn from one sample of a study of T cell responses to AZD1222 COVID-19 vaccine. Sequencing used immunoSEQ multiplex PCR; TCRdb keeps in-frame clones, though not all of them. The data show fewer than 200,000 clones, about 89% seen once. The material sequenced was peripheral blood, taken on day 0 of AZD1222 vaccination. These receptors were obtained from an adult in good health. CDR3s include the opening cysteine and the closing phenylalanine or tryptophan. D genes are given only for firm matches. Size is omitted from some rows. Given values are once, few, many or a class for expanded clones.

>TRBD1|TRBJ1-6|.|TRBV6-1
TGTGCCAGCAGTGAAGTGCCCGGGACAGGGGGCTCCTATAATTCACCCCTCCACTTT
CASSEVPGTGGSYNSPLHF
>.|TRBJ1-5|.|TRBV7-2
TGTGCCAGCAGCTTAATGGCAACCTCCCTTAGCAATCAGCCCCAGCATTTT
CASSLMATSLSNQPQHF
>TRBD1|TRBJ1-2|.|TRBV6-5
TGTGCCCAGGGTTGGACAGGGGCGCATGGCTACACCTTC
CAQGWTGAHGYTF
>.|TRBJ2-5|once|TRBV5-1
TGCGCCAGCAGCTTGGCCTCGGGAACCCAAGAGACCCAGTACTTC
CASSLASGTQETQYF
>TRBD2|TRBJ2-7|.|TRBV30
TGTGCCTGGAGACAATCAGGGAGGGGCTCCTACGAGCAGTACTTC
CAWRQSGRGSYEQYF
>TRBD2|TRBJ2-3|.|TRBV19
TGTGCCAGTAGTATAAATGGTGCGGGAGTTGGGGCAGATACGCAGTATTTT
CASSINGAGVGADTQYF
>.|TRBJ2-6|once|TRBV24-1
TGTGCCACCAGCGGCAGTGGGCTCTCTGGGGCCAACGTCCTGACTTTC
CATSGSGLSGANVLTF
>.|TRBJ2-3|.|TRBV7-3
TGTGCCAGCAGCTTAACTAGACAAGATACGCAGTATTTT
CASSLTRQDTQYF
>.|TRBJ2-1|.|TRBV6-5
TGTGCCAGCAGTAGTGAGGGCTATGAGCAGTTCTTC
CASSSEGYEQFF
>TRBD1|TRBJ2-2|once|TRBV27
TGTGCCAGCAGTTTGGGACAGGGGGCTACCGGGGAGCTGTTTTTT
CASSLGQGATGELFF
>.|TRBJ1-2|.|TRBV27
TGTGCCAGCAGTAGAGGGACTGATGGCTACACCTTC
CASSRGTDGYTF
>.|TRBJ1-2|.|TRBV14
TGTGCCAGCAGCCAAGCCTGGGGATGGAACTATGGCTACACCTTC
CASSQAWGWNYGYTF
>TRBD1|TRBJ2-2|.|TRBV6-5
TGTGCCAGCAGAACCGGGACAGTCGGGGAGCTGTTTTTT
CASRTGTVGELFF
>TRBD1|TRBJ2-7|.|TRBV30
TGTGCCTGGAACAGCGGGACAGGGTATAGGTACGAGCAGTACTTC
CAWNSGTGYRYEQYF
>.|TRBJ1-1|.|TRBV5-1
TGCGCCAGCAGCGTACAGGGCACTATGAACACTGAAGCTTTCTTT
CASSVQGTMNTEAFF
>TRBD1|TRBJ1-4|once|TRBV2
TGTGCCACACAGGGGGTAGTCGAAAAACTGTTTTTT
CATQGVVEKLFF
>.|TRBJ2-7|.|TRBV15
TGTGCCACCAGCAGAGATTGGCCAGACTACGAGCAGTACTTC
CATSRDWPDYEQYF
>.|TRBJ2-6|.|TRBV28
TGTGCCAGCAGGGCGACGGGGGCCAACGTCCTGACTTTC
CASRATGANVLTF
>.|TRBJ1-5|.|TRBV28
TGTGCCAGCAGTTTGGGAACCCCCGGGGATCAGCCCCAGCATTTT
CASSLGTPGDQPQHF
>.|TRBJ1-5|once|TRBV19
TGTGCCAGTAGTAGGGTTAGCAATCAGCCCCAGCATTTT
CASSRVSNQPQHF
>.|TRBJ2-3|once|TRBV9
TGTGCCAGCAGTCCAGGGTGGAGGAGCACAGATACGCAGTATTTT
CASSPGWRSTDTQYF
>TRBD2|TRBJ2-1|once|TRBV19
TGTGCCAGTAGCAGGACTAGCGGGAGCTCCTACAATGAGCAGTTCTTC
CASSRTSGSSYNEQFF
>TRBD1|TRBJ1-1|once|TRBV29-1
TGCAGCGCGCACAGGGGGCAAAGTGAAGCTTTCTTT
CSAHRGQSEAFF
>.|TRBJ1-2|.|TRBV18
TGTGCCAGCTCTGGACAGAGAAAAGGCTACACCTTC
CASSGQRKGYTF
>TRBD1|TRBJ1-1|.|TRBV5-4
TGTGCCAGCAGCTTGGGGGGACAGGGGTTTGTACCTGAAGCTTTCTTT
CASSLGGQGFVPEAFF
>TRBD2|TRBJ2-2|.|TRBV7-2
TGTGCCAGCAGTCGTCGACTAGCGGGAGGGGCGGACACCGGGGAGCTGTTTTTT
CASSRRLAGGADTGELFF
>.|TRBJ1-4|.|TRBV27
TGTGCCAGCAGTCAGGGTTTCGGTGAGGAAAAACTGTTTTTT
CASSQGFGEEKLFF
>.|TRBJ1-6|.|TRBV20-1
TGCAGTGCCGGTTCGGGTTCACCCCTCCACTTT
CSAGSGSPLHF
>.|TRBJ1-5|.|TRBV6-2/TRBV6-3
TGTGCCAGCAGTCCCGGGGGACTAGGAGATCAGCCCCAGCATTTT
CASSPGGLGDQPQHF
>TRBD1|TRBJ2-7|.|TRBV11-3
TGTGCCAGCAGCTTAGGGGGTACAGGGGACTACGAGCAGTACTTC
CASSLGGTGDYEQYF
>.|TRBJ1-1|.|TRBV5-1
TGCGCCAGCAGCCGTACACAGTCTATGAACACTGAAGCTTTCTTT
CASSRTQSMNTEAFF
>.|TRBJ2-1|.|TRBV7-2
TGTGCCAGCAGCTTAGGAGCGGTGAGCTCCTACAATGAGCAGTTCTTC
CASSLGAVSSYNEQFF
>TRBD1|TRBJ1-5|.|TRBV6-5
TGTGCCAGCAGTTACTCGGGACAGAATCAGCCCCAGCATTTT
CASSYSGQNQPQHF